This T cell receptor beta chain was captured by sequencing in a study of beta chain features in type 1 diabetes (dated by TCRdb to the late 2010s). A note on the overall study: No differences in mean age, gender distribution, total cell number or subset yield were found between patients and healthy donors. A total of about 110 million sorted cells were examined across all samples, and the number of cells per subset was strongly correlated with RNA yield. The study compared TCRB repertoires of sorted circulating CD4+ T cell subsets between recently diagnosed type 1 diabetes patients and matched healthy donors. Regulatory and stem cell-like memory subsets were obtained from only 8 patients and roughly 8 healthy donors, while naive and central memory subsets were obtained from all 28 donors.

All of the isolated RNA was reverse transcribed with the High Capacity cDNA Reverse Transcription Kit, so expressed TCRB transcripts were sequenced. Deep immunoSEQ sequencing was performed on naive, central memory and regulatory T cell samples, with an average of around 3.5 million total reads per sample. Sorted cells were lysed in RLT buffer, and RNA was extracted using DNase-treated RNeasy Micro or Mini kits according to cell number. To prevent cross-contamination, every cell subset was processed on its own, while patient and healthy donor samples were processed together. Using the immunoSEQ multiplex PCR, TCRB sequences were amplified from cDNA into 87-bp fragments spanning the CDR3 region. Sequencing of the amplicons was done on the Illumina HiSeq platform. Per the original workflow: Synthetic template baselines were used to correct PCR bias computationally, reads within Hamming distance 2 were collapsed together, and singletons that could not be merged were discarded. Reads were aligned against IMGT so that V, D and J genes, CDR3 length and insertions or deletions at six rearrangement sites could be assigned. Within each subset, clonotype counts were normalized to sorted cell number, and only after that were true diversity and Gini coefficients computed with the tcR R package. Repertoire sharing was quantified using the overlap coefficient calculated on TCRB nucleotide sequences. In its TCRdb copy, this immuneACCESS table keeps in-frame sequences only and misses some clones. Where compared with another copy, unresolved V genes explain less than half of these, and the others have no known cause. Clone size and V and J calls were adopted from that table, with D and trimming inferred from the DNA. Recorded for this sample are 150,000 to 180,000 clones; around 10% of them occurred a single time. The top ten hold roughly 1.9% of the sample.

In the case of this clone: Its antigen is unknown. Base qualities are missing; no much larger clone stands one base away.

The germline V and J ends show losses of 7 bases and 2 bases respectively, and no gene match explains 7 bases of the junction. The germline V gene sets CDR1 to SQVTM and CDR2 to ANQGSEA. The CDR3 contains 14 residues, cysteine and phenylalanine counted. The read is trimmed to its CDR3 DNA, 42 bases read in frame from base 1. A single peripheral blood draw of around 100 mL on average was collected from each donor into heparinised tubes. A BD FACSAria II was used to sort naive, central memory, regulatory and stem cell-like memory CD4+ T cells with a panel that included CD45RO, CCR7, CD25, CD127, CD95 and CD27. A purity above 98% was achieved for all sorted populations. Right away, PBMCs were isolated by Lymphoprep density gradient centrifugation and were stained directly, with no culture step. To minimize batch effects, samples were stained and sorted in pairs, one healthy donor with one patient per experiment.

Findings and caveats that apply to the study as a whole: Naive, central memory and regulatory TCRB repertoires appeared to be more alike among patients than among healthy donors. Shorter templates might be favored by PCR, yet because patient and control samples were amplified and corrected together, any such skew would affect both groups equally. Sequencing cDNA rather than genomic DNA could over-represent highly expressing activated cells, although activation and CD3 levels did not differ between groups. Patients with type 1 diabetes made fewer insertions and deleted more nucleotides at VDJ recombination sites, implying thymic rearrangement abnormalities. Because small numbers of individuals were included in the HLA sub-analyses, any influence of HLA type on TCRB rearrangement was left unresolved. In all four CD4+ subsets, TCRB CDR3 length was moderately but significantly shorter in type 1 diabetes patients.

The sequence was collected from a man aged 18 to 29 in good health. Sequencing was carried out using central memory CD4+ T cells from blood. Recombination joined TRBV29-1 with TRBJ2-1; TRBD2 aligns with 8 central bases. The CDR3 protein is CSGSGGGPYNEQFF. At the DNA level, the sequence is TGCAGCGGATCCGGCGGGGGGCCCTACAATGAGCAGTTCTTC.